The 14 T cell receptor beta chains below come from one sample, sequenced in a study of cytomegalovirus exposure and HLA in healthy donors. Both 60 Vbeta primers and 13 Jbeta primers went into the PCR. Assay used: immunoSEQ multiplex PCR; TCRdb lists only in-frame clones, some missing. The repertoire holds some 150,000 clones, 60% to 80% seen once, with roughly 2.9% in the top ten. Sequencing was done on a sample of PBMCs. These receptors originate from a man in his forties in good health and CMV-seronegative.

The chain couples TRBV30 to TRBJ2-7; 8 nucleotides agree with TRBD1. V shed 2 bases and J 6 bases; nucleotides not matched to a gene: 6. Germline assignment: CDR1 GTSNPN and CDR2 SVGIG (reference sequence). The CDR3 is 13 amino acids. The CDR3 nucleotides read TGTGCCTGGAGTTACAGGGGGATATCCGAGCAGTACTTC. Translation: CAWSYRGISEQYF. Filled out from reference TRBV30 and TRBJ2-7, the complete variable domain reads SQTIHQWPATLVQPVGSPLSLECTVEGTSNPNLYWYRQAAGRGLQLLFYSVGIGQISSEVPQNLSASRPQDRQFILSSKKLLLSDSGFYLCAWSYRGISEQYFGPGTRLTVT.

The rearrangement links TRBV15 to TRBJ1-5, with D uncertain. The V and J ends lost 1 base and 5 bases respectively, with 9 bases between them. This CDR3 comprises 14 residues. Germline values: CDR1 LNHNV, CDR2 YYDKDF (reference sequence). The CDR3 protein is CATSRGRSDQPQHF. The CDR3 DNA reads as TGTGCCACCAGCAGAGGGCGGTCGGATCAGCCCCAGCATTTT.

This clone was detected only a few times. In DNA, the CDR3 is TGTGCCAGCAGCCACGGACAGGGCGAGGAAAAACTGTTTTTT. Its translation: CASSHGQGEEKLFF. This chain connects TRBV5-4 to TRBJ1-4, with 8 bases aligning to TRBD1. J gave up 8 bases and V 4 bases, and 7 bases lay outside the gene matches. CDR3 length equals 14 residues. Germline V gives CDR1 SGHNT, CDR2 YYREEE (reference sequence). Drawing the rest from reference TRBV5-4 and TRBJ1-4, the complete variable domain is ETGVTQSPTHLIKTRGQQVTLRCSSQSGHNTVSWYQQALGQGPQFIFQYYREEENGRGNFPPRFSGLQFPNYSSELNVNALELDDSALYLCASSHGQGEEKLFFGSGTQLSVL.

V gene TRBV6-5 combines with J gene TRBJ2-1; 9 bases are shared with TRBD2. The CDR3 is 15 residues long. CDR1 is MNHEY, CDR2 SVGAGI, per germline. The V segment lost 0 bases and the J segment 7 bases; nucleotides outside the gene matches: 4. The CDR3 protein is CASSYSAGGPNEQFF. The CDR3 nucleotides read TGTGCCAGCAGTTACTCGGCGGGGGGGCCGAATGAGCAGTTCTTC.

This clone was recorded a few times. The CDR3 coding sequence is TGCGCCAGCAGCCCAAGACAGTCGAACACCGGGGAGCTGTTTTTT. Translation: CASSPRQSNTGELFF. The genes are TRBV5-1 and TRBJ2-2; weak D call: TRBD1 (5 bases). The CDR3 loop spans 15 amino acids. The V end was cut by 4 bases, the J end by 0 bases, with 10 bases between. Germline V lookup: CDR1 SGHRS, CDR2 YFSETQ.

The rearrangement joins TRBV27 to TRBJ2-2, with D possibly being TRBD1 (5 bases). Looked up from germline, CDR1 is MNHEY and CDR2 is SMNVEV (reference sequence). This CDR3 has 16 residues. V gave up 5 bases and J gave up 2 bases, with 15 bases separating them. The DNA for the CDR3 is TGTGCCAGCAGTCCAACTGGGGCTAAAAACACCGGGGAGCTGTTTTTT. Its protein product is CASSPTGAKNTGELFF.

V and J are TRBV7-6 and TRBJ1-2; 8 bases align to TRBD1. The V and J ends lost 4 bases and 6 bases, in that order; junction bases with no gene match: 10. The germline V gene encodes CDR1 SGHVS and CDR2 FNYEAQ. The CDR3 covers 15 residues. In DNA form, the CDR3 reads TGTGCCAGCAGCTCCTTCATGACAGGGGTCGATGGCTACACCTTC. This gives the protein CASSSFMTGVDGYTF. The full variable domain, rest sourced from reference TRBV7-6 and TRBJ1-2, is GAGVSQSPRYKVTKRGQDVALRCDPISGHVSLYWYRQALGQGPEFLTYFNYEAQQDKSGLPNDRFSAERPEGSISTLTIQRTEQRDSAMYRCASSSFMTGVDGYTFGSGTRLTVV.

This rearrangement joins TRBV4-2 to TRBJ1-2, with 8 bases lining up with TRBD1. CDR1 is LGHNA, CDR2 YNFKEQ, per germline. V was pared by 0 bases and J by 0 bases, with 9 bases of the junction left unmatched. This CDR3 has 18 residues. CDR3 in DNA: TGTGCCAGCAGCCAAGATAGGACAGGGACGACAGCTAACTATGGCTACACCTTC. Its translation is CASSQDRTGTTANYGYTF.

The rearrangement joins TRBV5-1 to TRBJ2-2, with 10 bases fitting TRBD2. This CDR3 comprises 16 residues. V shed 4 bases and J 4 bases; nucleotides not matched to a gene: 7. CDR1 and CDR2 from the germline V gene are SGHRS and YFSETQ. This CDR3 reads CASSAALAGVTGELFF. Here the CDR3 DNA reads TGCGCCAGCAGCGCCGCCCTAGCGGGGGTCACCGGGGAGCTGTTTTTT.

Turning to this clone: The junction shows a germline mismatch at one end, possibly a read error. The V call is TRBV7-9, the J call TRBJ1-6, with D possibly TRBD1 on 5 matching bases. The CDR3 covers 15 residues. From germline, CDR1 is SEHNR and CDR2 FQNEAQ (reference sequence). Here the CDR3 DNA reads TGTTCCAGCAGCTTAGATGGGGCGCAGAATTCACCCCTCCACTTT. Amino acid sequence: CSSSLDGAQNSPLHF.

About this clone: At one of its ends the junction is not consistent with the germline gene, which may arise from a read error. The chain joins TRBV7-9 to TRBJ2-7, with 9 bases identical to TRBD1. Germline V CDR1 and CDR2: SEHNR, FQNEAQ (reference sequence). This CDR3 is built from 15 residues. The CDR3 nucleotides are TGTTCCAGCAGCCGTGGGGGGACAGGGCCGCGGGGGCAGTACTTC. It yields the protein CSSSRGGTGPRGQYF.

This clone was counted a single time. The V and J genes are TRBV2 and TRBJ2-5, with D unresolved. The CDR3 is made up of 12 amino acids. V was pared by 6 bases and J by 2 bases, with 7 bases between. Germline-derived CDR1 and CDR2 are SNHLY and FYNNEI. For the CDR3, the DNA is TGTGCCAGCAGGGCCAGTCAAGAGACCCAGTACTTC. As protein: CASRASQETQYF.

The chain employs TRBV29-1 and TRBJ1-1, with 8 bases that match TRBD1. CDR1 and CDR2 (germline): SQVTM, ANQGSEA. CDR3 length: 11 residues. The V gene end was trimmed by 5 bases and the J gene end by 8 bases; junction bases not matched to a gene: 4. The DNA of the CDR3 is TGCAGCGTTAAGGGACAGGAGGAAGCTTTCTTT. Protein sequence: CSVKGQEEAFF. The full variable domain, completed using reference TRBV29-1 and TRBJ1-1, is SAVISQKPSRDICQRGTSLTIQCQVDSQVTMMFWYRQQPGQSLTLIATANQGSEATYESGFVIDKFPISRPNLTFSTLTVSNMSPEDSSIYLCSVKGQEEAFFGQGTRLTVV.

This chain connects TRBV30 to TRBJ2-3, with D perhaps matching TRBD1 (5 bases). CDR1 is GTSNPN and CDR2 is SVGIG in the germline V gene (reference sequence). Trimming left V 5 bases short and J 1 base short, with 7 bases between. The CDR3 has 12 residues. CDR3 coding DNA: TGTGCCTGGGACAGAGGCACAGATACGCAGTATTTT. Translating gives CAWDRGTDTQYF. The whole variable domain, filled in from reference TRBV30 and TRBJ2-3, reads SQTIHQWPATLVQPVGSPLSLECTVEGTSNPNLYWYRQAAGRGLQLLFYSVGIGQISSEVPQNLSASRPQDRQFILSSKKLLLSDSGFYLCAWDRGTDTQYFGPGTRLTVL.